This entry describes one T cell receptor beta chain. This entry is derived from a study of patients and donors after allogeneic stem cell transplantation. Germline CDR1 and CDR2: LNHDA and SQIVND (reference sequence). The V gene lost 3 bases and the J gene lost 10 bases, with 18 bases spanning the gap. The CDR3 is 14 amino acids. TCRdb re-called the RT-PCR reads with MiXCR, one entry per CDR3 protein. The table records about a million distinct CDR3 sequences, approximately 18% of them present only once. This TCR derives from a human donor who was either an allogeneic HSCT recipient or a stem cell or donor lymphocyte infusion donor (not recorded which). It is not recorded whose cells these are; they may come from a transplant donor. Sequencing used blood, either unsorted or a sorted T cell fraction (not recorded which). The genes are TRBV19 and TRBJ1-1; D is unclear. CDR3 protein: CASSIRLGEIAAFF. As DNA, the CDR3 is TGTGCCAGTAGTATTCGGCTCGGGGAAATAGCAGCTTTCTTT.